This entry lists 18 T cell receptor beta chains sequenced from one sample in a study of T cell responses to AZD1222 COVID-19 vaccine. The protocol was immunoSEQ multiplex PCR, while the TCRdb copy is restricted to in-frame clones and leaves out a portion. The profile shows 100,000 to 120,000 clones, roughly 89% of them singletons. The material was peripheral blood, obtained 28 days after the second AZD1222 dose. The receptors were gathered from an adult who received the AZD1222 COVID-19 vaccine.

The rearrangement links TRBV18 to TRBJ1-4, with D unresolved. The CDR3 spans 14 residues. The V and J ends lost 0 bases and 5 bases respectively, with 7 bases between them. Germline CDR1 reads KGHSH; CDR2 reads LQKENI. CDR3 coding DNA: TGTGCCAGCTCACCACCGGGTCCGAATGAAAAACTGTTTTTT. Protein sequence: CASSPPGPNEKLFF. The full variable domain, completed using reference TRBV18 and TRBJ1-4, is NAGVMQNPRHLVRRRGQEARLRCSPMKGHSHVYWYRQLPEEGLKFMVYLQKENIIDESGMPKERFSAEFPKEGPSILRIQQVVRGDSAAYFCASSPPGPNEKLFFGSGTQLSVL.

The chain is built from TRBV30 and TRBJ2-1, with 10 bases identical to TRBD2. Germline V CDR1 and CDR2: GTSNPN, SVGIG (reference sequence). V shed 3 bases, J shed 7 bases, and the junction held 6 bases outside the gene matches. The length of the CDR3 is 14 residues. CDR3 in amino acids: CAWRAGTSVNEQFF. The CDR3 DNA reads as TGTGCCTGGAGGGCAGGGACTAGCGTGAATGAGCAGTTCTTC.

The chain has TRBV4-1 and TRBJ2-2; no reliable D call. V lost 3 bases and J lost 5, with 13 bases in between. The CDR3 consists of 15 residues. Germline loops: CDR1 MGHRA, CDR2 YSYEKL. The CDR3 DNA is TGCGCCAGCAGCCAGGCGGCAGGTTGGACCGGGGAGCTGTTTTTT. Translated, it gives CASSQAAGWTGELFF.

This clone came up a few times. V gene TRBV27 combines with J gene TRBJ2-1, with TRBD1 matching 8 bases. J lost 4 bases, V lost 5 bases, and 10 bases had no gene match. Germline lookup yields CDR1 MNHEY and CDR2 SMNVEV (reference sequence). The CDR3 sequence is 16 residues long. This CDR3 reads CASSPRGRGQYNEQFF. DNA of the CDR3: TGTGCCAGCAGTCCGCGAGGCAGGGGGCAGTACAATGAGCAGTTCTTC.

This chain joins TRBV2 and TRBJ2-7; 12 bases match TRBD1. This CDR3 is 15 amino acids long. Germline lookup yields CDR1 SNHLY and CDR2 FYNNEI. J gave up 2 bases and V 6 bases, and 5 bases lay outside the gene matches. In DNA, the CDR3 is TGTGCCAGCAGAACGGGACAGGGGGCAACCTACGAGCAGTACTTC. Translated: CASRTGQGATYEQYF.

The V gene is TRBV7-9, the J gene TRBJ1-1; D remains ambiguous. Trimming took off 2 bases at V and 10 bases at J, with 17 bases between the two ends. CDR1 is SEHNR, CDR2 FQNEAQ, per germline (reference sequence). This CDR3 has 14 amino acids. The CDR3 reads CASSLWAESPGAFF. Here the CDR3 DNA reads TGTGCCAGCAGCTTATGGGCGGAATCCCCCGGAGCTTTCTTT.

The chain has TRBV29-1 and TRBJ1-5; D gene uncertain. Germline CDR1 SQVTM, CDR2 ANQGSEA. The V end was cut by 1 base, the J end by 6 bases, with 10 bases between. This CDR3 region has 13 residues. The CDR3 sequence: CSVEGQSGQPQHF. As DNA, the CDR3 is TGCAGCGTTGAAGGGCAGAGCGGTCAGCCCCAGCATTTT.

As concerns this clone: Other DNA sequences in the same sample also yield this CDR3. The chain is built from TRBV11-2 and TRBJ1-2; D not resolved. Germline V CDR1 and CDR2: SGHAT, FQNNGV. The CDR3 is 13 residues long. V lost 3 bases to trimming and J lost 2 bases, with 7 bases between them. CDR3 residues: CASSFTDNYGYTF. CDR3 bases: TGTGCCAGCAGCTTTACAGACAACTATGGCTACACCTTC.

The chain is built from TRBV10-3 and TRBJ1-2; 9 bases line up with TRBD1. The V gene's germline CDR1 is ENHRY and CDR2 SYGVKD. The CDR3 runs 14 residues. Trimming at V came to 5 bases and at J to 8 bases, leaving 9 bases not matched to a gene. CDR3 DNA: TGTGCCATCAGTCTCGGACAGGGGATGTGGGGCTACACCTTC. Its protein is CAISLGQGMWGYTF.

The J gene is TRBJ1-1, the V gene TRBV6-6; D remains unclear. Trimming pared 1 base from V and 4 bases from J, leaving 16 bases between. The germline CDR1 and CDR2 sequences are MNHNY and SVGAGI (reference sequence). This CDR3 comprises 16 residues. CDR3 residues: CASSYLAAPKGTEAFF. The CDR3 nucleotides are TGTGCCAGCAGTTACTTGGCGGCCCCGAAGGGCACTGAAGCTTTCTTT.

The V call is TRBV5-1, the J call TRBJ2-1; 7 bases are shared with TRBD2. Germline V gene data show CDR1 as SGHRS and CDR2 as YFSETQ. With V trimmed by 0 bases and J by 3 bases, 9 bases remained unmatched. This CDR3 is built from 17 residues. This CDR3 reads CASSLVGGRALYNEQFF. The DNA of the CDR3 is TGCGCCAGCAGCTTGGTTGGGGGGAGGGCACTCTACAATGAGCAGTTCTTC.

This clone came up a few times. This chain uses TRBV12-3 or TRBV12-4 with TRBJ1-2, with unresolved D. The CDR3 runs 13 residues. V dropped 0 bases and J dropped 3 bases, with 5 bases sitting between them. CDR3 DNA: TGTGCCAGCAGTTTAGCGGATTACTATGGCTACACCTTC. Amino acid sequence: CASSLADYYGYTF.

The chain joins TRBV18 to TRBJ1-5; D is possibly TRBD1 (5 bases). The CDR3 loop spans 17 amino acids. Germline CDR1 KGHSH, CDR2 LQKENI. V was pared by 3 bases and J by 0 bases, with 15 bases between. This CDR3 is CASSPQDIRNSNQPQHF. DNA for the CDR3: TGTGCCAGCTCACCTCAGGACATAAGAAATAGCAATCAGCCCCAGCATTTT.

The CDR3 nucleotides read TGTGCCAGCAGCTTACAGGGCAGGGTTGAAGAAAAACTGTTTTTT. This codes for CASSLQGRVEEKLFF. The chain uses TRBV7-2 and TRBJ1-4; D might be TRBD1 (5 bases). Per germline, CDR1 SGHTA and CDR2 FQGNSA. The germline V and J ends were trimmed by 2 bases and 8 bases, with 15 bases remaining between them. The CDR3 contains 15 residues.

J is TRBJ1-1 and V is TRBV19; 7 bases are a match to TRBD1. Trimming at V came to 10 bases and at J to 0 bases, leaving 5 bases not matched to a gene. The CDR3 length is 13 residues. Germline V gene lookup returns CDR1 LNHDA and CDR2 SQIVND (reference sequence). In DNA, the CDR3 is TGTGCCACCTCGGGACAGATGAACACTGAAGCTTTCTTT. Its protein product is CATSGQMNTEAFF. The full variable domain, with the rest looked up from reference TRBV19 and TRBJ1-1, is DGGITQSPKYLFRKEGQNVTLSCEQNLNHDAMYWYRQDPGQGLRLIYYSQIVNDFQKGDIAEGYSVSREKKESFPLTVTSAQKNPTAFYLCATSGQMNTEAFFGQGTRLTVV.

V and J are TRBV6-5 and TRBJ1-2; tentatively, D is TRBD1 (6 bases). CDR1 and CDR2 from the germline V gene are MNHEY and SVGAGI. The CDR3 runs 14 residues. V lost 6 bases and J 3 bases, leaving 14 bases between the germline ends. CDR3: CASRDSPRDYGYTF. The CDR3 DNA sequence: TGTGCCAGCAGGGACAGCCCAAGGGACTATGGCTACACCTTC.

J is TRBJ2-1 and V is TRBV6-4; 9 bases map to TRBD1. This CDR3 region has 13 residues. The junction had 0 bases not matched to a gene; V was cut back by 0 bases and J by 9 bases. Looked up from germline, CDR1 is MRHNA and CDR2 is SNTAGT. CDR3 amino acids: CASSDSDRGEQFF. The CDR3 nucleotides are TGTGCCAGCAGTGACTCGGACAGGGGTGAGCAGTTCTTC.

The chain uses TRBV7-2 and TRBJ1-2; possibly TRBD1 for D (6 bases). This CDR3 region has 13 residues. The germline V and J ends were trimmed by 1 base and 8 bases, with 11 bases remaining between them. Germline-derived CDR1 and CDR2 are SGHTA and FQGNSA. CDR3 amino acids: CASSLGGHRGYTF. The CDR3 nucleotides are TGTGCCAGCAGCTTAGGGGGACATAGGGGCTACACCTTC.